Listed below are T cell receptor beta chains from one sample, sequenced in a study of beta chain features in type 1 diabetes. Sequencing used immunoSEQ multiplex PCR; TCRdb keeps in-frame clones, though not all of them. The table has over 650,000 clones, over 11% seen once. The sequenced sample consisted of naive CD4+ T cells from blood. These receptors originate from a man aged 18 to 30 with type 1 diabetes. Each CDR3 is given with its conserved first and last residue. A D gene is named only where the DNA matches it firmly. Expanded clones get a size class; other rows say once, few or many, or leave the size out.

CDR3 DNA,CDR3 protein,J gene,D gene,V gene,clone size
TGTGCCAGCAGCGACTCGGGGGGGAAGTACAATGAGCAGTTCTTC,CASSDSGGKYNEQFF,TRBJ2-1,TRBD2,TRBV6-4,.
TGTGCCAGCTCACCGACTACCGCAGATACGCAGTATTTT,CASSPTTADTQYF,TRBJ2-3,.,TRBV18,.
TGTGCCAGCAGTTACGACTCCTTAGGGACCCAGTACTTC,CASSYDSLGTQYF,TRBJ2-5,.,TRBV6-5,few
TGCGCCAGCAGCTTGGAAGCAGGGGTGGGCACTGAAGCTTTCTTT,CASSLEAGVGTEAFF,TRBJ1-1,.,TRBV5-1,.
TGTGCCAGCTCACCACGGGACAGTAGCTCTGGAAACACCATATATTTT,CASSPRDSSSGNTIYF,TRBJ1-3,TRBD1,TRBV18,.
TGTGCCACCAGCAGAGATACAGGCTCCTACAATGAGCAGTTCTTC,CATSRDTGSYNEQFF,TRBJ2-1,.,TRBV15,.
TGTGCCAGCAGCCAAATCGGGTACGAGCAGTACTTC,CASSQIGYEQYF,TRBJ2-7,.,TRBV2,.
TGCAGCGTTGTCCACTGGTCGGGAGGGCAACAGTTCTTC,CSVVHWSGGQQFF,TRBJ2-1,TRBD2,TRBV29-1,.
TGTGCCAGCCCCGGGGGGGCGAGGGTCTACAATGAGCAGTTCTTC,CASPGGARVYNEQFF,TRBJ2-1,TRBD2,TRBV6-4,.
TGTGCCAGCAGCTTAACCCGGGGAGCAGATACGCAGTATTTT,CASSLTRGADTQYF,TRBJ2-3,.,TRBV7-2,.
TGTGCCAGCAGCAAACGACAGGGGAGCTCCTACGAGCAGTACTTC,CASSKRQGSSYEQYF,TRBJ2-7,TRBD1,TRBV14,.
TGCGCCAGCAAACTTGGCTCTGGGGCCAACGTCCTGACTTTC,CASKLGSGANVLTF,TRBJ2-6,.,TRBV5-1,few